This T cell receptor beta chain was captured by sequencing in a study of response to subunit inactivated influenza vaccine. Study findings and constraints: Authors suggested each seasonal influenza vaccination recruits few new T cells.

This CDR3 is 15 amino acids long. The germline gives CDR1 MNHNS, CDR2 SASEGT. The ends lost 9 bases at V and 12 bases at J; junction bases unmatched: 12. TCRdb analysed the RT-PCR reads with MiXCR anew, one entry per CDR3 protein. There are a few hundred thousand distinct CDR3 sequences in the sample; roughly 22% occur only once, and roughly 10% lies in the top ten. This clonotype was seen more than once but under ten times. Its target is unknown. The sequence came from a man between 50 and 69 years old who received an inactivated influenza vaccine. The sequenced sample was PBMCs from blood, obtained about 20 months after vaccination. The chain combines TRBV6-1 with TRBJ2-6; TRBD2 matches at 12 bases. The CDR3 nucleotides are TGTGCCAGTTTACTAGCGGGGGGCAATACCGGCGTCCTGACTTTC. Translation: CASLLAGGNTGVLTF.